The rows below give T cell receptor beta chains drawn from one sample of a study of blood T cell repertoires in COVID-19. Data came from immunoSEQ multiplex PCR; TCRdb stores just in-frame clones and leaves some out. The sample includes roughly 240,000 clones, 85% seen only once; the top ten take more than 4.5%. Material for sequencing was peripheral blood. These receptors came from a man between 50 and 59 years old with COVID-19, enrolled during active disease. CDR3s include the opening cysteine and the closing phenylalanine or tryptophan. Each record gives: V gene, J gene, clone size, D gene, CDR3 protein, CDR3 DNA. A D gene is named only where the DNA matches it firmly. For some rows the clone size is stated as once, few or many, or as a class when expanded; others skip it.

V: TRBV20-1
J: TRBJ1-1
size: once
D: TRBD1
CDR3: CSASTGAATEAFF
DNA: TGCAGTGCTAGTACAGGGGCCGCCACAGAAGCTTTCTTT

V: TRBV18
J: TRBJ2-7
size: -
D: -
CDR3: CASSPSGLRYEQYF
DNA: TGTGCCAGCTCACCCTCGGGACTGCGCTACGAGCAGTACTTC

V: TRBV30
J: TRBJ2-2
size: -
D: -
CDR3: CAWSVPGPGELFF
DNA: TGTGCCTGGAGTGTACCAGGGCCCGGGGAGCTGTTTTTT

V: TRBV6-6
J: TRBJ2-7
size: -
D: TRBD1
CDR3: CASSFPGTGSREQYF
DNA: TGTGCCAGCAGCTTCCCGGGGACAGGGTCGCGCGAGCAGTACTTC

V: TRBV4-1
J: TRBJ2-3
size: -
D: TRBD2
CDR3: CASSQDGGGTSSDTQYF
DNA: TGCGCCAGCAGCCAAGATGGCGGGGGGACTAGCTCCGATACGCAGTATTTT

V: TRBV5-8
J: TRBJ1-5
size: -
D: -
CDR3: CASSLGAGGSNQPQHF
DNA: TGTGCCAGCAGCTTGGGGGCGGGGGGGTCCAATCAGCCCCAGCATTTT

V: TRBV5-1
J: TRBJ2-7
size: -
D: -
CDR3: CASSMTGRDEQYF
DNA: TGCGCCAGCAGCATGACAGGTCGCGACGAGCAGTACTTC

V: TRBV6-2/TRBV6-3
J: TRBJ1-5
size: -
D: TRBD1
CDR3: CASSRTGGRQPQHF
DNA: TGTGCCAGCAGCCGAACAGGGGGCCGTCAGCCCCAGCATTTT

V: TRBV5-1
J: TRBJ1-2
size: few
D: -
CDR3: CASSPERLSNYGYTF
DNA: TGCGCCAGCAGCCCCGAGAGACTATCTAACTATGGCTACACCTTC

V: TRBV6-5
J: TRBJ1-4
size: -
D: TRBD1
CDR3: CASKLGQREKLFF
DNA: TGTGCCAGCAAGTTGGGACAGCGCGAAAAACTGTTTTTT

V: TRBV7-9
J: TRBJ1-1
size: -
D: -
CDR3: CASSSPSGGGGAEAFF
DNA: TGTGCCAGCAGCTCCCCGTCCGGGGGAGGTGGGGCTGAAGCTTTCTTT

V: TRBV10-3
J: TRBJ1-1
size: -
D: TRBD1
CDR3: CAISESGTGSTEAFF
DNA: TGTGCCATCAGTGAGTCAGGGACAGGGAGCACTGAAGCTTTCTTT

V: TRBV5-1
J: TRBJ2-5
size: -
D: TRBD2
CDR3: CASSLERGGILETQYF
DNA: TGCGCCAGCAGCCTTGAGCGGGGGGGAATTTTAGAGACCCAGTACTTC

V: TRBV15
J: TRBJ2-6
size: once
D: TRBD1
CDR3: CATSRAGGSGANVLTF
DNA: TGTGCCACCAGCAGAGCAGGGGGCTCTGGGGCCAACGTCCTGACTTTC

V: TRBV6-6
J: TRBJ1-6
size: few
D: -
CDR3: CASSYRGDNSPLHF
DNA: TGTGCCAGCAGTTACCGGGGGGATAATTCACCCCTCCACTTT

V: TRBV7-9
J: TRBJ2-2
size: few
D: -
CDR3: CASSPPTRENTGELFF
DNA: TGTGCCAGCAGCCCCCCCACTCGCGAGAACACCGGGGAGCTGTTTTTT

V: TRBV10-3
J: TRBJ2-1
size: -
D: TRBD1
CDR3: CAISEPEVGQAAAYNEQFF
DNA: TGTGCCATCAGTGAGCCCGAGGTCGGACAGGCGGCCGCGTACAATGAGCAGTTCTTC

V: TRBV18
J: TRBJ2-7
size: once
D: TRBD1
CDR3: CASSQDRGGTPYF
DNA: TGTGCCAGCTCACAGGACAGGGGGGGGACTCCGTACTTC